This passage covers 29 T cell receptor beta chains from one sample sequenced in a study of blood T cell repertoires in COVID-19. Here immunoSEQ multiplex PCR was the method, and the copy in TCRdb shows in-frame clones only, minus some. The table includes about 140,000 clones, approximately 88% detected once. Sequencing was done on a sample of PBMCs or T cells enriched from blood (not recorded which). These TCRs come from a man aged 40-50 years with acute COVID-19.

This clone appeared once. CDR3 sequence reads: CAWGPGYTGELFF. The CDR3 DNA follows: TGTGCCTGGGGACCGGGGTACACCGGGGAGCTGTTTTTT. This chain links TRBV30 with TRBJ2-2, with D possibly being TRBD2 (5 bases). CDR1 and CDR2 from the germline V gene are GTSNPN and SVGIG (reference sequence). Trimming removed 5 bases from V and 3 bases from J, with 10 bases in between. The CDR3 spans 13 residues.

The chain uses TRBV5-1 and TRBJ1-1; TRBD1 matches 8 bases. Trimming took 2 bases from V and 5 from J; bases not matched to a gene: 2. The V gene's germline CDR1 is SGHRS and CDR2 YFSETQ. The CDR3 length is 13 residues. The DNA for the CDR3 is TGCGCCAGCAGCTTTAACAGGGGGACTGAAGCTTTCTTT. Its translation: CASSFNRGTEAFF.

V usage is TRBV21-1 and J usage is TRBJ2-1; the D call in the table, TRBD2, was not verified against the DNA. TRBV21-1 is tagged as a pseudogene. The CDR3 has 17 amino acids. CDR3 region: CASSNVRTSGISGEQFF. In DNA, the CDR3 is TGTGCCAGCAGCAACGTAAGGACTAGCGGGATCTCGGGGGAGCAGTTCTTC.

The chain couples TRBV4-3 to TRBJ2-1, with TRBD1 identical over 7 bases. Per the germline V gene, CDR1 is LGHNA and CDR2 is YSLEER. The CDR3 sequence is 16 residues long. After removal of 1 base from V and 4 bases from J, the junction contained 7 bases not matched to a gene. In nucleotides, the CDR3 is TGCGCCAGCAGCCAAGCTCGGACAGGTCCTTACAATGAGCAGTTCTTC. The encoded protein is CASSQARTGPYNEQFF.

In this sample, this clone turned up once. The genes are TRBV30 and TRBJ1-1; possibly TRBD1 for D (6 bases). The germline V gene has CDR1 GTSNPN and CDR2 SVGIG (reference sequence). The CDR3 is made up of 14 amino acids. V gave up 5 bases and J gave up 4 bases, with 17 bases separating them. CDR3 sequence: CAWGAGAWPTEAFF. CDR3 sequence (DNA): TGTGCCTGGGGTGCGGGGGCATGGCCCACTGAAGCTTTCTTT. Variable domain in full (rest from reference TRBV30 and TRBJ1-1): SQTIHQWPATLVQPVGSPLSLECTVEGTSNPNLYWYRQAAGRGLQLLFYSVGIGQISSEVPQNLSASRPQDRQFILSSKKLLLSDSGFYLCAWGAGAWPTEAFFGQGTRLTVV.

This clone was seen only a few times. The CDR3 spells CASSLRGMSYEQYF. CDR3 nucleotide sequence: TGTGCCAGCAGCTTGAGGGGGATGAGCTACGAGCAGTACTTC. The chain employs TRBV5-8 and TRBJ2-7; D perhaps matches TRBD1 (6 bases). Trimming shortened V by 1 base and J by 3 bases, and 11 bases separated the two germline ends. The germline gives CDR1 SGHTS, CDR2 YDEGEE. The CDR3 runs 14 residues.

This clone was recorded only once. V usage is TRBV2 and J usage is TRBJ2-7, with 8 positions matching TRBD1. Germline CDR1 reads SNHLY; CDR2 reads FYNNEI. The trim removed 4 bases at V and 7 bases at J, leaving 12 bases unmatched. This CDR3 is 15 amino acids long. The CDR3 coding sequence is TGTGCCAGCAGTGGGCCGGGACAGGAAGGAGTGGAGCAGTACTTC. It encodes CASSGPGQEGVEQYF.

The chain couples TRBV5-5 to TRBJ2-3; 7 positions agree with TRBD1. The trim removed 1 base at V and 6 bases at J, leaving 11 bases unmatched. Germline V lookup: CDR1 SGHKS, CDR2 YYEKEE (reference sequence). This CDR3 has 16 residues. The CDR3 DNA follows: TGTGCCAGCAGCTTGAAGGGGGCAGGGGATACGGATACGCAGTATTTT. This codes for CASSLKGAGDTDTQYF.

The V call is TRBV13, the J call TRBJ1-4; 9 positions match TRBD1. CDR1 is PRHDT and CDR2 is FYEKMQ in the germline V gene (reference sequence). The CDR3 runs to 14 residues. V lost 5 bases, J lost 8 bases, and 6 bases stayed unmatched. In DNA form, the CDR3 reads TGTGCCAGCAGCCCGGGACAGGGAGGGGAAAAACTGTTTTTT. Residues: CASSPGQGGEKLFF.

The V and J genes are TRBV4-3 and TRBJ1-4; the D gene is possibly TRBD1 (6 bases). V lost 4 bases to trimming and J lost 0 bases, with 9 bases between them. The CDR3 is 15 residues long. Looked up from germline, CDR1 is LGHNA and CDR2 is YSLEER. The DNA for the CDR3 is TGCGCCAGCAGCCTTCGACAGGCAACTAATGAAAAACTGTTTTTT. Protein sequence: CASSLRQATNEKLFF.

V gene TRBV5-4 combines with J gene TRBJ1-1; 9 bases match TRBD1. Losses at the gene ends were 4 bases for V and 4 bases for J; bases not matched to a gene: 5. Germline V CDR1 and CDR2: SGHNT, YYREEE (reference sequence). The CDR3 covers 14 residues. CDR3 protein: CASSQGQGVTEAFF. The CDR3 DNA follows: TGTGCCAGCAGCCAGGGACAGGGAGTCACTGAAGCTTTCTTT.

This clone was counted a few times. This rearrangement joins TRBV12-3 or TRBV12-4 to TRBJ1-1; tentative D call: TRBD1 (6 bases). Trimming stripped 7 bases from V and 2 bases from J, with 11 bases between. The CDR3 consists of 13 residues. This CDR3 is CASTGQLNTEAFF. The CDR3 DNA follows: TGTGCCAGCACTGGACAGCTCAACACTGAAGCTTTCTTT.

The chain is built from TRBV11-2 and TRBJ1-4, with no clear D. Germline V gene lookup returns CDR1 SGHAT and CDR2 FQNNGV. The CDR3 consists of 17 residues. V lost 4 bases, J lost 7 bases, and 22 bases lay in between. CDR3 sequence reads: CASSSGKFRLQSEKLFF. The CDR3 coding sequence is TGTGCCAGCAGCTCCGGGAAATTCCGCCTCCAGTCTGAAAAACTGTTTTTT.

This clone was counted once. The CDR3 DNA is TGTGCCAGCAGTTTAGCGGGAGGGCCGGGCAATGAGCAGTTCTTC. Amino acid sequence: CASSLAGGPGNEQFF. The rearrangement uses TRBV28 and TRBJ2-1, with TRBD2 matching 9 bases. The V gene's germline CDR1 is MDHEN and CDR2 SYDVKM. V dropped 2 bases and J dropped 6; count of bases not matched to a gene: 5. The CDR3 runs 15 residues. The variable domain in full, with the rest retrieved from reference TRBV28 and TRBJ2-1, is DVKVTQSSRYLVKRTGEKVFLECVQDMDHENMFWYRQDPGLGLRLIYFSYDVKMKEKGDIPEGYSVSREKKERFSLILESASTNQTSMYLCASSLAGGPGNEQFFGPGTRLTVL.

The chain couples TRBV10-1 to TRBJ2-3, with a possible D match to TRBD1 (6 bases). V dropped 0 bases and J dropped 5 bases, with 9 bases sitting between them. CDR1 is WNHNN, CDR2 SYGVQD, per germline (reference sequence). The CDR3 contains 14 residues. CDR3 sequence: CASSESRGRDTQYF. The CDR3 bases are TGCGCCAGCAGTGAGTCCAGGGGAAGAGATACGCAGTATTTT.

CDR3 bases: TGTGCCAGCAGCCAACGTTTTGGACAGGGGGCAGATACGCAGTATTTT. It translates to CASSQRFGQGADTQYF. The J gene is TRBJ2-3, the V gene TRBV7-6, with 10 bases lining up with TRBD1. Germline V gene sequence: CDR1 SGHVS, CDR2 FNYEAQ. V shed 5 bases and J 4 bases; nucleotides not matched to a gene: 9. This CDR3 is built from 16 residues.

This clone appeared a few times. CDR3 sequence: CATSTENHSPLHF. For the CDR3, the DNA is TGTGCCACCTCGACAGAGAACCATTCACCCCTCCACTTT. The rearrangement links TRBV6-5 to TRBJ1-6, with D possibly being TRBD1 (5 bases). Germline V gene sequence: CDR1 MNHEY, CDR2 SVGAGI. The CDR3 loop spans 13 amino acids. Trimming left V 10 bases short and J 8 bases short, with 15 bases between.

This chain joins TRBV19 and TRBJ2-3; D gene unclear. Germline V gene data show CDR1 as LNHDA and CDR2 as SQIVND (reference sequence). This CDR3 is 13 amino acids long. The germline V and J ends were trimmed by 7 bases and 2 bases, with 10 bases remaining between them. CDR3: CASKITDTDTQYF. Written as DNA, the CDR3 is TGTGCCAGTAAAATAACAGACACAGATACGCAGTATTTT.

V is TRBV11-2 and J is TRBJ2-7; no firm D call. Trimming took off 3 bases at V and 0 bases at J, with 9 bases between the two ends. Germline loops: CDR1 SGHAT, CDR2 FQNNGV. The CDR3 is 14 residues long. As DNA, the CDR3 is TGTGCCAGCAGCTTCTATATTAGCTCCTACGAGCAGTACTTC. Its translation is CASSFYISSYEQYF.

The V and J genes are TRBV4-2 and TRBJ2-5; TRBD1 is a possible D gene (6 bases). The V end lost 5 bases, the J end lost 2 bases, and 18 bases lay between the germline ends. The CDR3 is 16 residues long. Germline lookup yields CDR1 LGHNA and CDR2 YNFKEQ. The CDR3 region is CASSSDQQGLQETQYF. For the CDR3, the DNA is TGTGCCAGCAGCTCGGATCAACAGGGTCTACAAGAGACCCAGTACTTC.

Here the CDR3 DNA reads TGTGCCAGCAGCTTCCCGGGGGGGATAAACATTCAGTACTTC. Residues: CASSFPGGINIQYF. The chain carries TRBV11-2 and TRBJ2-4, with 8 bases matching TRBD2. V trimming: 3 bases; J trimming: 6 bases; junction bases outside the gene matches: 4. The CDR3 is 14 amino acids. Looked up from germline, CDR1 is SGHAT and CDR2 is FQNNGV.

This rearrangement joins TRBV19 to TRBJ2-4; a possible D gene is TRBD1 (5 bases). The CDR3 is 13 residues long. Germline V CDR1 and CDR2: LNHDA, SQIVND (reference sequence). Deletions cut 4 bases from V and 5 bases from J, with 9 bases between. CDR3 sequence reads: CASSRGRENIQYF. DNA for the CDR3: TGTGCCAGTAGTAGGGGCAGGGAAAACATTCAGTACTTC.

The gene calls are TRBV6-2 or TRBV6-3 and TRBJ1-5, with 7 bases aligning to TRBD1. CDR1 and CDR2 from the germline V gene are MNHEY and SVGEGT. This CDR3 region has 15 residues. The V segment lost 4 bases and the J segment 4 bases; nucleotides outside the gene matches: 7. CDR3 bases: TGTGCCAGCAGTTGGGTCGGGACAGCTAATCAGCCCCAGCATTTT. The encoded protein is CASSWVGTANQPQHF.

Only a few counts were recorded for this clone. This sequence joins TRBV11-2 and TRBJ1-6, with D perhaps TRBD1 (6 bases). Germline V gives CDR1 SGHAT, CDR2 FQNNGV. This CDR3 has 15 amino acids. Trimming removed 2 bases from V and 6 bases from J, with 11 bases in between. The CDR3 nucleotides are TGTGCCAGCAGCTTATCCGGGACACTTAATTCACCCCTCCACTTT. Residues: CASSLSGTLNSPLHF.

The chain uses TRBV6-2 or TRBV6-3 and TRBJ2-7; TRBD1 agrees at 7 bases. J lost 2 bases, V lost 6 bases, and 7 bases had no gene match. Looked up from germline, CDR1 is MNHEY and CDR2 is SVGEGT. This CDR3 has 14 residues. The CDR3 sequence: CASSKDRVPYEQYF. The CDR3 bases are TGTGCCAGCAGCAAAGACAGGGTGCCCTACGAGCAGTACTTC.

The genes are TRBV27 and TRBJ2-2; 7 positions agree with TRBD1. The J segment lost 5 bases and the V segment lost 6 bases, leaving 12 bases of the junction unmatched. CDR1 is MNHEY and CDR2 is SMNVEV in the germline V gene (reference sequence). The CDR3 sequence is 16 residues long. CDR3 loop: CASSPSRDSHTGELFF. Here the CDR3 DNA reads TGTGCCAGCAGCCCGAGCCGGGACAGTCATACCGGGGAGCTGTTTTTT.

CDR3 protein: CATSDKGLERFAGGGTYEQYF. The CDR3 nucleotides read TGTGCCACCAGTGATAAGGGTTTGGAGAGGTTCGCGGGAGGCGGGACCTACGAGCAGTACTTC. This chain joins TRBV24-1 and TRBJ2-7, with 8 bases lining up with TRBD2. The J segment lost 2 bases and the V segment lost 3 bases, leaving 23 bases of the junction unmatched. From germline, CDR1 is KGHDR and CDR2 SFDVKD. The CDR3 is 21 amino acids.

This clone was counted between two and nine times. CDR3 region: CASSRSGNTGELFF. The CDR3 DNA reads TGCGCCAGCAGCCGCAGCGGGAACACCGGGGAGCTGTTTTTT. This sequence joins TRBV4-1 and TRBJ2-2, with D possibly TRBD2 on 5 matching bases. Germline-derived CDR1 and CDR2 are MGHRA and YSYEKL. CDR3 length: 14 amino acids. V was trimmed by 4 bases and J by 1 base, leaving 7 bases between them.

The chain couples TRBV7-9 to TRBJ1-1; D uncertain. Germline V gene lookup returns CDR1 SEHNR and CDR2 FQNEAQ (reference sequence). This CDR3 spans 14 amino acids. The ends were cut back, 3 bases at V and 8 bases at J, with 16 bases in the middle. As DNA, the CDR3 is TGTGCCAGCAGCTTGGCCAAGGAGTACGGAGAAGCTTTCTTT. This translates into CASSLAKEYGEAFF.